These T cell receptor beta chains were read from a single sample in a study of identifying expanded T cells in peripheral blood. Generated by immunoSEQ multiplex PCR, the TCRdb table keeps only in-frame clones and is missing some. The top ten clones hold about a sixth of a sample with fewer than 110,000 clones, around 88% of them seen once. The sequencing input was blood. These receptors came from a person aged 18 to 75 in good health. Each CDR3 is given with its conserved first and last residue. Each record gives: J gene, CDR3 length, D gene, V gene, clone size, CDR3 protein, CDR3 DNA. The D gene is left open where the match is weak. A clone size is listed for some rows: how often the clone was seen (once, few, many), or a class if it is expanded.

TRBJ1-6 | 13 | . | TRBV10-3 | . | CARSVSGDSPLHF | TGTGCCAGAAGCGTCTCGGGGGATTCACCCCTCCACTTT
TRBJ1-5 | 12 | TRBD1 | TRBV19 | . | CASSQGGEPQHF | TGTGCCAGTAGTCAGGGGGGAGAGCCCCAGCATTTT
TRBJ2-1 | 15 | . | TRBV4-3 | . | CASSQDPGPGNEQFF | TGCGCCAGCAGCCAAGATCCCGGACCCGGCAATGAGCAGTTCTTC
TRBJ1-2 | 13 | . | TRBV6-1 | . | CASSDWSNRGYTF | TGTGCCAGCAGTGATTGGAGTAATCGAGGCTACACCTTC
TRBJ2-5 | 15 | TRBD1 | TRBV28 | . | CASSTPGTGGATQYF | TGTGCCAGCAGTACGCCCGGGACAGGGGGTGCGACCCAGTACTTC
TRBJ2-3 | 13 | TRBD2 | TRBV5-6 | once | CASSLTTSGAAYF | TGTGCCAGCAGCTTGACCACTAGCGGGGCGGCGTATTTT
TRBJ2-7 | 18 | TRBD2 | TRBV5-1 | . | CASSLEGTGPGRDYEQYF | TGCGCCAGCAGCTTGGAGGGAACAGGTCCAGGGAGGGATTACGAGCAGTACTTC
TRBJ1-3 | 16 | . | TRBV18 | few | CASSPTGQSSGNTIYF | TGTGCCAGCTCACCCACGGGACAAAGCTCTGGAAACACCATATATTTT
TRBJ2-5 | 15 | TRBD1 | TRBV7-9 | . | CASSLRDRVGETQYF | TGTGCCAGCAGCTTAAGGGACAGGGTTGGAGAGACCCAGTACTTC
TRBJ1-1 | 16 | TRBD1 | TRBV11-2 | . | CASSLRRGLSNTEAFF | TGTGCCAGCAGCTTACGGAGGGGGCTATCGAACACTGAAGCTTTCTTT
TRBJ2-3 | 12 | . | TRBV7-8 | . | CASSHVGDTQYF | TGTGCCAGCAGCCATGTCGGAGATACGCAGTATTTT
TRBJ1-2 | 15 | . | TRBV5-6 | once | CASSLPQGSNYGYTF | TGTGCCAGCAGCTTGCCACAGGGTTCTAACTATGGCTACACCTTC
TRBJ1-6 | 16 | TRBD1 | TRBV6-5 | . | CASSWDRGGFNSPLHF | TGTGCCAGCAGTTGGGACAGGGGCGGATTTAATTCACCCCTCCACTTT
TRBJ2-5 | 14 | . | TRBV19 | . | CASSLDKVRETQYF | TGTGCCAGTAGCCTCGACAAGGTCAGGGAGACCCAGTACTTC
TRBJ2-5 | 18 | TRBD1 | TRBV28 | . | CASSSGTGYVILQETQYF | TGTGCCAGCAGTTCAGGGACAGGGTATGTTATTCTACAAGAGACCCAGTACTTC
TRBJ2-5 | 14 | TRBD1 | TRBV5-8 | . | CASSSGTGGETQYF | TGTGCCAGCAGCTCCGGGACAGGGGGAGAGACCCAGTACTTC
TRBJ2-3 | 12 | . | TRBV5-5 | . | CASSLTLDTQYF | TGTGCCAGCAGCTTGACACTAGATACGCAGTATTTT
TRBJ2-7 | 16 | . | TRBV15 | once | CATSRDPFPTRYEQYF | TGTGCCACCAGCAGAGATCCATTTCCCACCCGGTACGAGCAGTACTTC
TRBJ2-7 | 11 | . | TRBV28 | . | CASSDPYEQYF | TGTGCCAGCAGTGACCCCTACGAGCAGTACTTC
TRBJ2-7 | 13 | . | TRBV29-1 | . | CSVQGGSSYEQYF | TGCAGCGTCCAAGGGGGTTCCTCCTACGAGCAGTACTTC
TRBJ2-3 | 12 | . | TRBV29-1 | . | CSVGPSYGTQYF | TGCAGCGTGGGGCCCTCGTACGGTACGCAGTATTTT
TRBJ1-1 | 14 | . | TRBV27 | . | CASRMDRLNTEAFF | TGTGCCAGCAGAATGGACAGACTGAACACTGAAGCTTTCTTT
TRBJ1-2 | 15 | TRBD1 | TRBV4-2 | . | CASSQDRQGLLLFTF | TGTGCCAGCAGCCAAGACCGACAGGGCCTTCTCCTCTTCACCTTC